This T cell receptor beta chain was sequenced during a study of long-term antiretroviral therapy in people with HIV. Germline V lookup: CDR1 SSHAT, CDR2 FNYEAQ (reference sequence). The CDR3 has 15 amino acids. As to this clone: At one boundary the junction diverges from the germline segment, which might be a read error.

Researchers report immunoSEQ v3.0 was run at survey level. Here immunoSEQ multiplex PCR was the method, and the copy in TCRdb shows in-frame clones only, minus some. This table holds nearly 30,000 clones, 85% to 90% found once. This specimen was unsorted PBMCs, taken 3.2 years before starting antiretroviral therapy. This sequence joins TRBV7-7 and TRBJ2-2; possibly TRBD1 for D (5 bases). This clonotype was obtained from a man aged 50 to 59 with HIV. CDR3 sequence: CASSQSGFGTGELFF. Written as DNA, the CDR3 is TGTGCTAGCAGCCAGTCAGGGTTTGGCACCGGGGAGCTGTTTTTT.